This T cell receptor (beta chain) was profiled in a study of blood T cell repertoires in COVID-19. Study overall: COVID-19 samples from acute and convalescent phases originated in the United States, Italy and Spain. In each case, the material was cDNA or gDNA derived from T cells, B-cell-depleted T cells, or PBMCs.

The germline V gene has CDR1 GTSNPN and CDR2 SVGIG (reference sequence). The CDR3 sequence is 13 residues long. Between the trimmed V and J ends, which lost 2 bases and 2 bases, there was a span of 7 bases. This clone occurred once. Under the authors' procedure: Amplification with reference gene primers provided the estimates of nucleated cell counts. This table comes from immunoSEQ multiplex PCR, and its TCRdb copy is limited to in-frame clones, with some not included. That table gives V, J and clone size, and the DNA gave D and trimming. In the table there are about 280,000 clones, about 89% of which are singletons.

The chain recombines TRBV30 with TRBJ1-5; D ambiguous. The source of this sequence is a middle-aged man with active or convalescent COVID-19. Specimen: peripheral blood. The CDR3 reads CAWSLVGNQPQHF. For the CDR3, the DNA is TGTGCCTGGAGTTTGGTAGGCAATCAGCCCCAGCATTTT.